What follows describes a single T cell receptor beta chain. No antigen is known for it. Data came from immunoSEQ multiplex PCR; TCRdb stores just in-frame clones and leaves some out. Among around 340,000 clones listed, less than 90% were seen once. The CDR3 loop spans 13 amino acids. V dropped 6 bases and J dropped 6; count of bases not matched to a gene: 5. Per germline, CDR1 MNHEY and CDR2 SMNVEV (reference sequence). The sample comes from a study of Ad26.COV2.S vaccination and SARS-CoV-2 variants. Study results and limitations: Spike-specific TCR breadth in vaccine recipients exceeded that seen in placebo recipients.

Treatment reported: about 20 received Ad26.COV2.S at low or high dose, single or two shots; 5 received placebo; per-sample allocation not given. The samples date from day 63 after the first vaccine or placebo injection. It was Wuhan-strain SARS-CoV-2 spike that the Ad26 vaccine vector expressed. This chain joins TRBV27 and TRBJ2-3, with TRBD1 identical over 8 bases. This specimen consisted of peripheral blood, obtained in a trial of Ad26.COV2.S vaccine versus placebo. The clonotype was recovered from a person aged 18-60 years who received the Ad26.COV2.S COVID-19 vaccine or a placebo. The DNA for the CDR3 is TGTGCCAGCAGAACAGGGGGGCGCGATACGCAGTATTTT. Its protein is CASRTGGRDTQYF.